The 9 T cell receptor beta chains presented below share a single source sample, sequenced in a study of beta chain features in type 1 diabetes (dated by TCRdb to 2017 to 2018). The investigation overall reported the following: In all four CD4+ subsets, TCRB CDR3 length was moderately but significantly shorter in type 1 diabetes patients.

Library preparation used the immunoSEQ multiplex PCR assay. All of the isolated RNA was reverse transcribed with the High Capacity cDNA Reverse Transcription Kit, so expressed TCRB transcripts were sequenced. TCRdb holds this immuneACCESS table with in-frame rearrangements only. Some clones are missing; in checked studies, unresolved V genes explain under half, and the rest has no known cause. This sample gives 310,000 or so clones in total; approximately 16% of them show up just once. The top ten hold about 0.014% of the sample. The antigens of these receptors remain unknown. The source material was naive CD4+ T cells from blood. This specimen's cell subset or site label, per the study, means: true naive CD4+ T cells. The origin of the receptors is a man aged 18 to 29 with type 1 diabetes.

Only a few counts were recorded for this clone. The gene calls are TRBV5-1 and TRBJ2-7; D not resolved. V was pared by 0 bases and J by 1 base, with 11 bases between. The germline CDR1 and CDR2 sequences are SGHRS and YFSETQ. This CDR3 has 15 residues. CDR3 amino acids: CASSLESGGSYEQYF. The DNA of the CDR3 is TGCGCCAGCAGCTTGGAATCTGGCGGTTCCTACGAGCAGTACTTC.

This chain links TRBV7-9 with TRBJ2-3; no reliable D call. Germline assignment: CDR1 SEHNR and CDR2 FQNEAQ (reference sequence). The CDR3 has 16 residues. Trimming stripped 5 bases from V and 3 bases from J, with 18 bases between. In DNA, the CDR3 is TGTGCCAGCAGCCCCAAGTGGTCAGGAACAACAGATACGCAGTATTTT. Its translation is CASSPKWSGTTDTQYF.

This clone occurred a few times. The rearrangement joins TRBV5-4 to TRBJ2-5, with D tentatively TRBD2 (5 bases). This CDR3 has 16 residues. Per germline, CDR1 SGHNT and CDR2 YYREEE (reference sequence). The V end lost 0 bases, the J end lost 2 bases, and 14 bases lay between the germline ends. The CDR3 reads CASSLDAAVVQETQYF. CDR3 in DNA: TGTGCCAGCAGCTTGGATGCAGCGGTCGTACAAGAGACCCAGTACTTC.

This clone was recorded a few times. V usage is TRBV9 and J usage is TRBJ1-1, with D perhaps matching TRBD1 (5 bases). This CDR3 is 13 amino acids long. From germline, CDR1 is SGDLS and CDR2 YYNGEE. Trimming took 3 bases from V and 2 from J, leaving 8 bases between them. CDR3 bases: TGTGCCAGCAGCGGGACAACCAACACTGAAGCTTTCTTT. Amino acid sequence: CASSGTTNTEAFF.

The chain is built from TRBV21-1 and TRBJ2-5; TRBD1 is the table's D call, not checked against the DNA. TRBV21-1 is listed as a pseudogene. This CDR3 comprises 16 residues. CDR3 region: CASSPTTGTGKETQYF. The CDR3, as DNA: TGTGCCAGCAGCCCCACGACCGGGACAGGGAAAGAGACCCAGTACTTC.

J is TRBJ2-7 and V is TRBV6-6; possible D gene TRBD2, 5 bases. Germline V gives CDR1 MNHNY, CDR2 SVGAGI (reference sequence). V dropped 4 bases and J dropped 5 bases, with 9 bases sitting between them. The CDR3 runs to 12 residues. The CDR3 region is CASSWGSDEQYF. For the CDR3, the DNA is TGTGCCAGCAGTTGGGGTAGCGACGAGCAGTACTTC.

The table lists this clone with a few counts. The chain joins TRBV9 to TRBJ2-3, with TRBD2 matching 9 bases. This CDR3 has 16 residues. With 0 bases clipped from V and 5 bases from J, the junction kept 7 bases outside the gene matches. Germline V gene data show CDR1 as SGDLS and CDR2 as YYNGEE. The CDR3 region is CASSVGGGGAGDTQYF. CDR3 DNA: TGTGCCAGCAGCGTAGGTGGCGGGGGGGCCGGAGATACGCAGTATTTT.

The chain joins TRBV6-5 to TRBJ1-5, with 7 bases matching TRBD1. Germline V CDR1 and CDR2: MNHEY, SVGAGI. This CDR3 comprises 15 residues. Trimming removed 8 bases from V and 0 bases from J; junction bases left unmatched: 7. The CDR3 loop is CASRDRINSNQPQHF. In nucleotides, the CDR3 is TGTGCCAGCCGGGACAGAATAAATAGCAATCAGCCCCAGCATTTT.

The DNA for the CDR3 is TGTGCCTGGGGCGGGGGACAGGCCCACTCTGGGGCCAACGTCCTGACTTTC. Protein product: CAWGGGQAHSGANVLTF. The J gene is TRBJ2-6, the V gene TRBV30; possibly TRBD1 for D (8 bases). Trimming left V 5 bases short and J 0 bases short, with 17 bases between. This CDR3 is 17 amino acids long. Germline V gives CDR1 GTSNPN, CDR2 SVGIG (reference sequence).